The rows below give T cell receptor beta chains drawn from one sample of a study of blood T cell repertoires in COVID-19. Profiled with immunoSEQ multiplex PCR; TCRdb holds only in-frame clones, not every one. This sample has about 260,000 clones, with around nine tenths found just once. Specimen: peripheral blood. Every receptor here comes from a man between 35 and 55 years old with active or convalescent COVID-19. CDR3s include the opening cysteine and the closing phenylalanine or tryptophan. The D gene is left open where the match is weak. Clone size is given for some rows only: seen once, a few or many times, or a class if the clone is expanded.

V: TRBV5-1
J: TRBJ2-7
size: -
D: TRBD1
DNA: TGCGCCAGCAGCGACAGGGGGCCCACCGAGCAGTACTTC
CDR3: CASSDRGPTEQYF

V: TRBV6-5
J: TRBJ2-7
size: few
D: TRBD1
DNA: TGTGCCAGCAGTTACAGAGGGGGACAGTCCTACGAGCAGTACTTC
CDR3: CASSYRGGQSYEQYF

V: TRBV10-3
J: TRBJ2-7
size: -
D: TRBD2
DNA: TGTGCCATCAGCCTCTTTAACCTACTAGCGGGAGTTGCCTACGAGCAGTACTTC
CDR3: CAISLFNLLAGVAYEQYF

V: TRBV19
J: TRBJ2-5
size: -
D: -
DNA: TGTGCCAGTAGTATAGGTAGCGGTGTGGAGACCCAGTACTTC
CDR3: CASSIGSGVETQYF

V: TRBV10-2
J: TRBJ1-4
size: -
D: -
DNA: TGCGCCAGCAGGGAAGGGGGGGGGACTAATGAAAAACTGTTTTTT
CDR3: CASREGGGTNEKLFF

V: TRBV3-1/TRBV3-2
J: TRBJ2-5
size: -
D: -
DNA: TGTGCCAGCAGCCGGACATCGAGTCCCCAGTACTTC
CDR3: CASSRTSSPQYF

V: TRBV6-5
J: TRBJ1-1
size: -
D: -
DNA: TGTGCCAGTCGATCTTCGGCAGGGAGGACTGAAGCTTTCTTT
CDR3: CASRSSAGRTEAFF

V: TRBV9
J: TRBJ1-4
size: -
D: -
DNA: TGTGCCAGCAGCGCCTCCCCGAAGAGAGCAACTAATGAAAAACTGTTTTTT
CDR3: CASSASPKRATNEKLFF

V: TRBV14
J: TRBJ2-2
size: -
D: -
DNA: TGTGCCAGCAGCCGCGGCAACACCGGGGAGCTGTTTTTT
CDR3: CASSRGNTGELFF

V: TRBV30
J: TRBJ2-5
size: -
D: -
DNA: TGTGCCTGGAGCGGGGGGCCAGGAGAGACCCAGTACTTC
CDR3: CAWSGGPGETQYF

V: TRBV9
J: TRBJ2-2
size: -
D: -
DNA: TGTGCCAGCAGCGGTCAAGGGGGTGGCGGGGAGCTGTTTTTT
CDR3: CASSGQGGGGELFF

V: TRBV2
J: TRBJ2-7
size: -
D: TRBD2
DNA: TGTGCCAGCAGGGGGAGGGGAAGGGGCGAGCAGTACTTC
CDR3: CASRGRGRGEQYF

V: TRBV7-3
J: TRBJ1-2
size: once
D: -
DNA: TGTGCCAGCAGCCCCTCCGGGGGAGACTATGGCTACACCTTC
CDR3: CASSPSGGDYGYTF